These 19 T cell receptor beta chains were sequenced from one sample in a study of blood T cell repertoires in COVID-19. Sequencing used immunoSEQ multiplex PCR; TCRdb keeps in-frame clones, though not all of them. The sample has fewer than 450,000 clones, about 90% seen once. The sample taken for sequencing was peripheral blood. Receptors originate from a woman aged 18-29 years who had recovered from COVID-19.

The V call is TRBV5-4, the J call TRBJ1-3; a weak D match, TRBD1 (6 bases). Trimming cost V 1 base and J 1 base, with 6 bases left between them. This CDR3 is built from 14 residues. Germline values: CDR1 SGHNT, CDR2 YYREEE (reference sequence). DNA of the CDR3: TGTGCCAGCAGCTTGACAGGGTCTGGAAACACCATATATTTT. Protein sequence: CASSLTGSGNTIYF.

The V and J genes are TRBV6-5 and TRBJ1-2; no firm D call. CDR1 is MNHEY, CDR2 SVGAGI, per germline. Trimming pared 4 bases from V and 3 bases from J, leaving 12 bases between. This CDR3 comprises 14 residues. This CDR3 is CASSSFRRDYGYTF. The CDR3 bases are TGTGCCAGCAGTTCCTTTCGGAGGGACTATGGCTACACCTTC.

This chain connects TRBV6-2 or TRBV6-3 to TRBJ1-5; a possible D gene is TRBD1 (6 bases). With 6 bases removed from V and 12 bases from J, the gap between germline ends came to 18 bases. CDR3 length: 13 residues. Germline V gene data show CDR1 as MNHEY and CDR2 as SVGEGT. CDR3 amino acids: CASSREGGESQHF. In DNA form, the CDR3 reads TGTGCCAGCAGCCGCGAGGGGGGGGAAAGCCAGCATTTT.

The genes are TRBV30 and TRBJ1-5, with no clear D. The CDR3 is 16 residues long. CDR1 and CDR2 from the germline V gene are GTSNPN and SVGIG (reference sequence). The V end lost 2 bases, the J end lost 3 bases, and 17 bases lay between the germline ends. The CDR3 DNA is TGTGCCTGGAGTACGAGTGATTCCACCGACAATCAGCCCCAGCATTTT. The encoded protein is CAWSTSDSTDNQPQHF.

The CDR3 sequence is CAIRAGQAPTYGYTF. CDR3 nucleotide sequence: TGTGCCATCAGAGCCGGTCAGGCTCCTACCTATGGCTACACCTTC. V gene TRBV10-3 combines with J gene TRBJ1-2; D gene unclear. This CDR3 has 15 amino acids. Trimming took off 6 bases at V and 4 bases at J, with 18 bases between the two ends. Looked up from germline, CDR1 is ENHRY and CDR2 is SYGVKD.

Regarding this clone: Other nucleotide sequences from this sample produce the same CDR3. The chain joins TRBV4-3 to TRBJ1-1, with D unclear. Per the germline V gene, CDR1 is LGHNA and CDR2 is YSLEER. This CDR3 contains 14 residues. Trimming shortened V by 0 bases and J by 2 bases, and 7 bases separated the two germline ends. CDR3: CASSQERVNTEAFF. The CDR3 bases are TGCGCCAGCAGCCAAGAGAGAGTAAACACTGAAGCTTTCTTT.

In nucleotides, the CDR3 is TGTGCCTCTTGGAGGGGCCCCCAGGACACTGAAGCTTTCTTT. The encoded protein is CASWRGPQDTEAFF. This chain uses TRBV30 with TRBJ1-1, with D possibly matching TRBD1 (5 bases). Germline V CDR1 and CDR2: GTSNPN, SVGIG (reference sequence). The CDR3 runs to 14 residues. V was clipped by 7 bases and J by 3 bases, with 18 bases between them.

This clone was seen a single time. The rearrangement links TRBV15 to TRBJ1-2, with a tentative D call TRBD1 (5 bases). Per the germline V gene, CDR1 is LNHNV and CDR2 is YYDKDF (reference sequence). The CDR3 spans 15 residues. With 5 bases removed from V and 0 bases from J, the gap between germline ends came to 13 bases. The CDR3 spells CATSFMAGTNYGYTF. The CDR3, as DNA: TGTGCCACCAGCTTCATGGCAGGGACTAACTATGGCTACACCTTC.

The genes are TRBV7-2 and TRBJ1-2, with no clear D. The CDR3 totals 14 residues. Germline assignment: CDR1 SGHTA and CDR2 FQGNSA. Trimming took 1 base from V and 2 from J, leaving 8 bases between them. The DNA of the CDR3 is TGTGCCAGCAGCTTAGGTTGGCCCAACTATGGCTACACCTTC. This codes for CASSLGWPNYGYTF.

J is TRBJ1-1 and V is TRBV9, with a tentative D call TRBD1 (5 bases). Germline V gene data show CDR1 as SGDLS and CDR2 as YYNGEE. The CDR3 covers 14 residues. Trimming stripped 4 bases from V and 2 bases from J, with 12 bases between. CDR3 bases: TGTGCCAGCAGCTCGCAGGGAACTAACACTGAAGCTTTCTTT. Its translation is CASSSQGTNTEAFF.

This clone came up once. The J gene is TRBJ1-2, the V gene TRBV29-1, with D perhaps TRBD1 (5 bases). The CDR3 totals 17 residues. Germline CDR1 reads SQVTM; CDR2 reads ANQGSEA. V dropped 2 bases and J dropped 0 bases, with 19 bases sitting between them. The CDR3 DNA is TGCAGCGTTGAAAGCAGACCCAGGGCGGGAACTAACTATGGCTACACCTTC. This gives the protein CSVESRPRAGTNYGYTF.

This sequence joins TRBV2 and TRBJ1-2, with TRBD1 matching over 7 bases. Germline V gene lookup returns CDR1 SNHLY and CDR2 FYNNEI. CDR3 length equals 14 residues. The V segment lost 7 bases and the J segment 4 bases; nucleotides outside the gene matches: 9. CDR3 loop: CASTRDSPSYGYTF. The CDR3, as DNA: TGTGCCAGCACTAGGGACAGCCCTTCCTATGGCTACACCTTC.

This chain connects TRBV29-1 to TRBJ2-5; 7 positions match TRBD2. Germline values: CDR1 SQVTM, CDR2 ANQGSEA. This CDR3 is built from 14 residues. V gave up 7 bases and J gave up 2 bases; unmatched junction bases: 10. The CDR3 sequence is CSAWGGTHQETQYF. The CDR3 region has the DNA TGCAGCGCCTGGGGGGGGACGCATCAAGAGACCCAGTACTTC.

The CDR3 DNA is TGTGCCAGCAGTTACTCGATGACTAGCGGGAGCGATGAGCAGTTCTTC. This sequence encodes CASSYSMTSGSDEQFF. This rearrangement joins TRBV6-2 or TRBV6-3 to TRBJ2-1; 12 nucleotides line up with TRBD2. The trim removed 0 bases at V and 8 bases at J, leaving 5 bases unmatched. This CDR3 is built from 16 residues. Germline CDR1 and CDR2: MNHEY and SVGEGT.

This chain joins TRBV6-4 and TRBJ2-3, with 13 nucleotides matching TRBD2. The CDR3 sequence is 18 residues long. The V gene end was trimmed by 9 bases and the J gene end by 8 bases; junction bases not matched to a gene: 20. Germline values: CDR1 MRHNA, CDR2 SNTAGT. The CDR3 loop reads CARVWDRGLAGPVGTQYF. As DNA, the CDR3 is TGTGCCAGGGTCTGGGACAGGGGACTAGCGGGACCCGTGGGTACGCAGTATTTT.

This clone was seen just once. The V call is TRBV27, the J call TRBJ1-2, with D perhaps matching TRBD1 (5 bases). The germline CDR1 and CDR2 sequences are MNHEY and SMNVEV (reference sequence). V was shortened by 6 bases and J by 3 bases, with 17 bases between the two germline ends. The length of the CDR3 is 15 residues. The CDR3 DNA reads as TGTGCCAGCAGAGAAGGGTTTCCGGGGGACTATGGCTACACCTTC. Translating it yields CASREGFPGDYGYTF.

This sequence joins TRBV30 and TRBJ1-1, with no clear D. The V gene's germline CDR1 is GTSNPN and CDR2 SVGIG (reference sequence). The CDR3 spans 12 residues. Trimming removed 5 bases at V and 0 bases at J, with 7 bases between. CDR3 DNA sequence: TGTGCCTGGGGACGGGTGAACACTGAAGCTTTCTTT. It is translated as CAWGRVNTEAFF.

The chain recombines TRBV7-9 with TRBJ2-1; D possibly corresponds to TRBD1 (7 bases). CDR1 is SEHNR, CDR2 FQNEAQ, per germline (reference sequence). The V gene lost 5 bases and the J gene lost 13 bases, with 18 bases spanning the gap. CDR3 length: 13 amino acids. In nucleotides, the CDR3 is TGTGCCAGCAGCGACCTGGAGGGGGCTGGACAGTTCTTC. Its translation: CASSDLEGAGQFF.

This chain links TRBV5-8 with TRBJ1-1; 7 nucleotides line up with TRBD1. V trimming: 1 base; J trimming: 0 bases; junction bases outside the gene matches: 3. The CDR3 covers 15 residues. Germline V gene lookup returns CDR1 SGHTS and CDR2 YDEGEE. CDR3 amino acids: CASSLIQGLNTEAFF. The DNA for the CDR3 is TGTGCCAGCAGCTTGATACAGGGGTTGAACACTGAAGCTTTCTTT.